Each of the 21 T cell receptor beta chains below was sequenced from the same sample in a study of blood T cell repertoires in COVID-19. Clones were read by immunoSEQ multiplex PCR, and TCRdb kept only the in-frame ones, dropping some. This sample carries 240,000 or so clones, around four fifths of them seen once, and the ten largest clones take around 2%. The source material was peripheral blood. The receptors stem from a man aged 25-45 years who had recovered from COVID-19.

The CDR3 region is CASSLAEGTHTQYF. In DNA form, the CDR3 reads TGTGCCAGCAGCTTAGCGGAGGGTACGCATACGCAGTATTTT. The chain recombines TRBV7-8 with TRBJ2-3, with D tentatively TRBD2 (6 bases). The CDR3 has 14 residues. Trimming removed 0 bases at V and 7 bases at J, with 11 bases between. CDR1 is SGHVS, CDR2 FQNEAQ, per germline.

This sequence joins TRBV2 and TRBJ2-1; TRBD1 matches at 7 bases. CDR1 is SNHLY, CDR2 FYNNEI, per germline. The V gene end was trimmed by 8 bases and the J gene end by 7 bases; junction bases not matched to a gene: 5. The CDR3 covers 12 residues. For the CDR3, the DNA is TGTGCCAGCGAGGGGGCAGTGAATGAGCAGTTCTTC. Amino acids: CASEGAVNEQFF.

This chain connects TRBV13 to TRBJ1-2; 11 bases map to TRBD1. Looked up from germline, CDR1 is PRHDT and CDR2 is FYEKMQ (reference sequence). The CDR3 spans 16 residues. Trimming removed 4 bases from V and 4 bases from J; junction bases left unmatched: 8. The CDR3 reads CASSSDRGRRGYGYTF. The DNA for the CDR3 is TGTGCCAGCAGCTCGGACAGGGGGCGCCGGGGCTATGGCTACACCTTC.

The V and J genes are TRBV5-4 and TRBJ2-3, with D unresolved. The CDR3 runs 13 residues. From germline, CDR1 is SGHNT and CDR2 YYREEE (reference sequence). Trimming pared 4 bases from V and 3 bases from J, leaving 9 bases between. The CDR3 loop is CASSSAGTDTQYF. DNA of the CDR3: TGTGCCAGCAGCAGTGCAGGTACAGATACGCAGTATTTT.

As concerns this clone: Other nucleotide sequences in the sample specify the same CDR3. CDR3 region: CASGGEGLNSPLHF. DNA of the CDR3: TGTGCCAGCGGGGGGGAGGGGCTAAATTCACCCCTCCACTTT. The rearrangement links TRBV25-1 to TRBJ1-6; D perhaps matches TRBD1 (5 bases). Trimming pared 8 bases from V and 7 bases from J, leaving 15 bases between. This CDR3 spans 14 amino acids. CDR1 and CDR2 (germline): MGHDK, SYGVNS.

V is TRBV10-3 and J is TRBJ1-2, with 8 nucleotides matching TRBD1. CDR1 is ENHRY and CDR2 is SYGVKD in the germline V gene. Trimming cost V 6 bases and J 0 bases; bases outside gene matches: 6. The CDR3 is made up of 15 amino acids. The CDR3, as DNA: TGTGCCATCAGGACAGGGGTCGGTACTAACTATGGCTACACCTTC. Residues: CAIRTGVGTNYGYTF.

The chain employs TRBV7-9 and TRBJ2-2; the match to TRBD2 covers 12 bases. The CDR3 runs 18 residues. Trimming removed 1 base from V and 0 bases from J; junction bases left unmatched: 3. Germline V gene data show CDR1 as SEHNR and CDR2 as FQNEAQ (reference sequence). CDR3 in amino acids: CASSLGTSGKSNTGELFF. CDR3 DNA sequence: TGTGCCAGCAGCTTAGGGACTAGCGGGAAGTCGAACACCGGGGAGCTGTTTTTT.

V is TRBV29-1 and J is TRBJ1-2, with a tentative D call TRBD1 (5 bases). Trimming stripped 2 bases from V and 5 bases from J, with 6 bases between. Germline V CDR1 and CDR2: SQVTM, ANQGSEA. CDR3 length equals 11 residues. The CDR3 protein is CSVEKGYGYTF. In DNA, the CDR3 is TGCAGCGTTGAAAAGGGGTATGGCTACACCTTC.

The chain uses TRBV6-5 and TRBJ2-7; unclear D gene. CDR1 is MNHEY and CDR2 is SVGAGI in the germline V gene. This CDR3 is built from 14 residues. V shed 2 bases and J shed 3 bases, with 11 bases lying between them. CDR3 nucleotide sequence: TGTGCCAGCAGTTACGGCCAGGTGGGCTACGAGCAGTACTTC. This translates into CASSYGQVGYEQYF.

The chain links TRBV18 to TRBJ2-3; possibly TRBD2 for D (6 bases). Germline lookup yields CDR1 KGHSH and CDR2 LQKENI. V was cut by 3 bases and J by 6 bases, with 13 bases left in between. The CDR3 contains 14 residues. CDR3 region: CASSPGLEWDTQYF. The CDR3 DNA sequence: TGTGCCAGCTCACCGGGACTCGAATGGGATACGCAGTATTTT.

V and J are TRBV14 and TRBJ1-1; D unresolved. The CDR3 length is 15 residues. Trimming removed 2 bases at V and 3 bases at J, with 13 bases between. Germline V gene lookup returns CDR1 SGHDN and CDR2 FVKESK. In DNA, the CDR3 is TGTGCCAGCAGCCAACTCGGGAGGGAAGACACTGAAGCTTTCTTT. It yields the protein CASSQLGREDTEAFF.

This chain uses TRBV19 with TRBJ1-2; 8 positions agree with TRBD1. The CDR3 is 15 residues long. Germline values: CDR1 LNHDA, CDR2 SQIVND (reference sequence). The trim removed 7 bases at V and 3 bases at J, leaving 10 bases unmatched. CDR3 protein: CASNDDRGWDYGYTF. In DNA, the CDR3 is TGTGCCAGTAACGACGACAGGGGATGGGACTATGGCTACACCTTC. The entire variable domain, with the rest obtained from reference TRBV19 and TRBJ1-2, is as follows: DGGITQSPKYLFRKEGQNVTLSCEQNLNHDAMYWYRQDPGQGLRLIYYSQIVNDFQKGDIAEGYSVSREKKESFPLTVTSAQKNPTAFYLCASNDDRGWDYGYTFGSGTRLTVV.

The genes are TRBV29-1 and TRBJ2-7, with 8 bases aligning to TRBD1. There are 13 residues in the CDR3. In germline, CDR1 is SQVTM, CDR2 ANQGSEA. The V segment lost 6 bases and the J segment 3 bases; nucleotides outside the gene matches: 7. For the CDR3, the DNA is TGCAGCGTGGAGACAGGGGCAAACTACGAGCAGTACTTC. Translation gives CSVETGANYEQYF.

The chain joins TRBV4-2 to TRBJ2-5, with TRBD2 identical over 8 bases. The CDR3 is 18 amino acids. Germline CDR1 and CDR2: LGHNA and YNFKEQ. V was pared by 0 bases and J by 5 bases, with 14 bases of the junction left unmatched. CDR3 amino acids: CASSQDRGGALVEETQYF. The CDR3 DNA reads as TGTGCCAGCAGCCAAGATCGGGGGGGGGCCTTGGTTGAGGAGACCCAGTACTTC.

The genes are TRBV3-1 (or the pseudogene TRBV3-2) and TRBJ1-2; 9 bases align to TRBD1. There are 16 residues in the CDR3. Germline V gene lookup returns CDR1 LGHDT and CDR2 YNNKEL (reference sequence). V gave up 3 bases and J gave up 7 bases; unmatched junction bases: 12. CDR3 residues: CASSHDLRDRESGYTF. CDR3 DNA sequence: TGTGCCAGCAGCCACGATCTCCGGGACAGGGAGAGTGGCTACACCTTC.

The V call is TRBV6-5, the J call TRBJ1-6; 7 nucleotides line up with TRBD1. Germline V gives CDR1 MNHEY, CDR2 SVGAGI. CDR3 length equals 15 residues. With V trimmed by 4 bases and J by 4 bases, 4 bases remained unmatched. CDR3 sequence reads: CASSLWDRYNSPLHF. The CDR3 DNA sequence: TGTGCCAGCAGTTTGTGGGACAGATATAATTCACCCCTCCACTTT.

This clone was seen a single time. J is TRBJ1-2 and V is TRBV5-4; D is uncertain. V gave up 4 bases and J gave up 3 bases, with 22 bases separating them. Germline V gives CDR1 SGHNT, CDR2 YYREEE (reference sequence). This CDR3 has 17 residues. For the CDR3, the DNA is TGTGCCAGCAGCCCCGCCCCAACGACGGCGGTCGACTATGGCTACACCTTC. It yields the protein CASSPAPTTAVDYGYTF.

This chain joins TRBV19 and TRBJ1-5, with 7 bases lining up with TRBD1. The CDR3 sequence is 15 residues long. V lost 4 bases to trimming and J lost 6 bases; unmatched junction nucleotides: 9. Germline CDR1 and CDR2: LNHDA and SQIVND (reference sequence). DNA for the CDR3: TGTGCCAGTAGTAGACGACAGGGATTCGCTCAGCCCCAGCATTTT. It codes for CASSRRQGFAQPQHF.

The CDR3: CASSHDGTSGEQYF. The DNA for the CDR3 is TGTGCCAGCAGCCACGACGGGACTAGCGGCGAGCAGTACTTC. The J gene is TRBJ2-7, the V gene TRBV5-4; TRBD2 agrees at 11 bases. Germline CDR1 SGHNT, CDR2 YYREEE (reference sequence). V was clipped by 4 bases and J by 6 bases; unmatched bases: 6. This CDR3 has 14 residues.

Note on this clone: Sequence at one end of the junction differs from germline and may be a read error. Other nucleotide sequences in the sample specify the same CDR3. The rearrangement uses TRBV7-9 and TRBJ1-2; D unclear. The length of the CDR3 is 12 residues. Germline CDR1 reads SEHNR; CDR2 reads FQNEAQ (reference sequence). The CDR3 loop is CASSLRGYGYTF. The CDR3 region has the DNA TGTGCCAGCAGCTTAAGAGGCTATGGCTACACCTTT.

The chain couples TRBV2 to TRBJ1-3; 7 bases fit TRBD1. Losses at the gene ends were 8 bases for V and 0 bases for J; bases not matched to a gene: 4. CDR1 and CDR2 (germline): SNHLY, FYNNEI. The CDR3 contains 14 residues. The CDR3 is CASGDSPSGNTIYF. CDR3 nucleotide sequence: TGTGCCAGCGGGGACAGCCCCTCTGGAAACACCATATATTTT.